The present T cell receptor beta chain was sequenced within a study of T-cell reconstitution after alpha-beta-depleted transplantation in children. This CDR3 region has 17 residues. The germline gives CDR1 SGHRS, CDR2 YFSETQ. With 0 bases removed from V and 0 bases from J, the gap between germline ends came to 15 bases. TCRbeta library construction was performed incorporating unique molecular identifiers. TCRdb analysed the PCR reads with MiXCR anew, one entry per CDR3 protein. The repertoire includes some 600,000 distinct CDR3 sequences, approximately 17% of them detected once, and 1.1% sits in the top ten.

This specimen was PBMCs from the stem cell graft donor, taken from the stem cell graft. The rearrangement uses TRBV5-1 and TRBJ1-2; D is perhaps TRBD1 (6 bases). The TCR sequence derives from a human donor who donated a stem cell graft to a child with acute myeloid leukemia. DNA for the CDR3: TGCGCCAGCAGCTTGGCGGGGGCAGAGAGAGCTAACTATGGCTACACCTTC. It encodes CASSLAGAERANYGYTF. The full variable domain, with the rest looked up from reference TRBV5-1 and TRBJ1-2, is KAGVTQTPRYLIKTRGQQVTLSCSPISGHRSVSWYQQTPGQGLQFLFEYFSETQRNKGNFPGRFSGRQFSNSRSEMNVSTLELGDSALYLCASSLAGAERANYGYTFGSGTRLTVV.